The rows below give T cell receptor beta chains drawn from one sample of a study of blood T cell repertoires in COVID-19. Repertoires were generated with immunoSEQ multiplex PCR, while TCRdb's copy carries only in-frame clones and drops some. This repertoire shows about 200,000 clones, approximately 85% found once; its top ten account for 2% to 3%. Sequenced: peripheral blood. The source of these receptors is a woman in her seventies with COVID-19, enrolled during active disease. Each CDR3 is given with its conserved first and last residue. The D gene is left open where the match is weak. Part of the rows lack a size; the others show once, few, many or a class for expanded clones.

.,TRBJ1-2,TRBV29-1,TRBD1,TGCAGCGGTGAGGACAGGGGTGGTGGCTACACCTTC,CSGEDRGGGYTF
.,TRBJ1-1,TRBV19,.,TGTGCCAGTAGACATCAGAGGTTGAACACTGAAGCTTTCTTT,CASRHQRLNTEAFF
.,TRBJ2-3,TRBV3-1/TRBV3-2,TRBD2,TGTGCCAGCAGTTCCGGGACTAGTGGGAGCACAGATACGCAGTATTTT,CASSSGTSGSTDTQYF
.,TRBJ2-7,TRBV9,TRBD2,TGTGCCAGCAGCCTAGGTGGCGGGGGGCGCCACTCCTACGAGCAGTACTTC,CASSLGGGGRHSYEQYF
.,TRBJ2-7,TRBV6-5,.,TGTGCCAGCAGTTACCGGGCGGGCAGGAGCCTCTACGAGCAGTACTTC,CASSYRAGRSLYEQYF
.,TRBJ2-7,TRBV4-3,TRBD1,TGCGCCAGCAGCCCCTCCCGGACAGGCTTCTACGAGCAGTACTTC,CASSPSRTGFYEQYF
.,TRBJ1-5,TRBV24-1,TRBD1,TGTGCCACCAGTGATTCGGGACAGGGAGGGAATCAGCCCCAGCATTTT,CATSDSGQGGNQPQHF
.,TRBJ1-2,TRBV2,.,TGTGCCAGCAGTTTCGGGACACTTGGAAATGGCTACACCTTC,CASSFGTLGNGYTF
.,TRBJ2-1,TRBV7-9,.,TGTGCCAGCAGCTTTAGACAGGCCATCAGCTCCTACAATGAGCAGTTCTTC,CASSFRQAISSYNEQFF
.,TRBJ2-3,TRBV19,TRBD2,TGTGCCAGTAGTATGGGAGCGGGAGGACGCACAGATACGCAGTATTTT,CASSMGAGGRTDTQYF
.,TRBJ1-1,TRBV7-2,.,TGTGCCAGCAGCCCCTATACGGGGGTGAACACTGAAGCTTTCTTT,CASSPYTGVNTEAFF
.,TRBJ1-3,TRBV3-1/TRBV3-2,TRBD1,TGTGCCAGCAGCCAGGGGACAGGGAGCGTAAACACCATATATTTT,CASSQGTGSVNTIYF
.,TRBJ2-7,TRBV19,TRBD2,TGTGCCAGTAGTAAGGCTAGCGGGAGGGCCTGGGAGCAGTACTTC,CASSKASGRAWEQYF
.,TRBJ1-3,TRBV3-1/TRBV3-2,.,TGTGCCAGCAGCCGACGACCGGGAGGCTCTGGAAACACCATATATTTT,CASSRRPGGSGNTIYF
.,TRBJ2-7,TRBV7-9,TRBD1,TGTGCCAGCAGCTTCCGACAGGGGTCCCGCTACGAGCAGTACTTC,CASSFRQGSRYEQYF
.,TRBJ1-1,TRBV27,TRBD1,TGTGCCAGCAGTTTAGTCCCCAAAGGACAGGATGGAAACACTGAAGCTTTCTTT,CASSLVPKGQDGNTEAFF
few,TRBJ1-1,TRBV5-5,TRBD1,TGTGCCAGCAGCTACGTACAGGGGGCGGCTTTCTTT,CASSYVQGAAFF
.,TRBJ2-1,TRBV3-1/TRBV3-2,.,TGTGCCAGCAGCCAAGGTTCAGGCGAGCAGTTCTTC,CASSQGSGEQFF
.,TRBJ2-7,TRBV2,.,TGTGCCAGCAGTGTGAGGAAAATGACCTACGAGCAGTACTTC,CASSVRKMTYEQYF
.,TRBJ1-1,TRBV6-4,TRBD1,TGTGCCAGCAGGGGACAGGGTAACGGTGAAGCTTTCTTT,CASRGQGNGEAFF
few,TRBJ2-3,TRBV7-9,.,TGTGCCAGCAGCTTACCAGAGGCGGATACGCAGTATTTT,CASSLPEADTQYF
.,TRBJ2-7,TRBV21-1,.,TGTGCCAGCAGCAATGTCAGGGGATCCTACGAGCAGTACTTC,CASSNVRGSYEQYF
.,TRBJ1-3,TRBV9,TRBD1,TGTGCCAGCACTAGGGACAGGGCTGGAAACACCATATATTTT,CASTRDRAGNTIYF
.,TRBJ2-7,TRBV9,TRBD1,TGTGCCAGCAGCCCAAAGCGGACAGGGGATCTTGGTAGGGCGTCCTACGAGCAGTACTTC,CASSPKRTGDLGRASYEQYF
.,TRBJ1-1,TRBV11-3,.,TGTGCCAGCAGCGCGTACACTGAAGCTTTCTTT,CASSAYTEAFF
.,TRBJ2-7,TRBV7-9,TRBD1,TGTGCCAGCAGCACAGACAGGGGTAGCTCCTACGAGCAGTACTTC,CASSTDRGSSYEQYF
.,TRBJ2-7,TRBV9,TRBD1,TGTGCCAGCAGCGTAGACAGGGGCGGCTACGAGCAGTACTTC,CASSVDRGGYEQYF
few,TRBJ1-2,TRBV7-2,TRBD1,TGTGCCAGCAGCGTTCCTCCGGGACAGGGGGATTATGGCTACACCTTC,CASSVPPGQGDYGYTF
few,TRBJ1-2,TRBV28,TRBD1,TGTGCCAGCAGCAAACAGGGGACAACTAACTATGGCTACACCTTC,CASSKQGTTNYGYTF
.,TRBJ2-7,TRBV4-3,.,TGCGCCAGCAGCCAAGGCTATGGGGCAGGGGTATGGGAGCAGTACTTC,CASSQGYGAGVWEQYF
.,TRBJ2-3,TRBV10-3,TRBD1,TGTGCCATCAGTGAAGGGGGACAGGGAGCAGATACGCAGTATTTT,CAISEGGQGADTQYF
once,TRBJ1-3,TRBV7-9,.,TGTGCCAGCAGCCATGGACTGGGTTTTTGGAACACCATATATTTT,CASSHGLGFWNTIYF
.,TRBJ2-5,TRBV7-8,.,TGTGCCAGCGTTTCGGAGACCCAGTACTTC,CASVSETQYF